This TCR beta chain comes out of a study of OX40 agonist ivuxolimab in advanced cancers. The overall study: Cohort: more than 75% men, mean age approximately 60, aged roughly 23 to 79.

This CDR3 is built from 15 residues. V dropped 4 bases and J dropped 6; count of bases not matched to a gene: 10. The germline CDR1 and CDR2 sequences are SGHNT and YYREEE (reference sequence). Assay: immunoSEQ multiplex PCR; the TCRdb copy retains only in-frame clones and omits some. Here the sample spans about 77,000 clones, 80% to 95% being singletons. The TCR was taken from an adult with an advanced solid tumor such as melanoma, head and neck, liver or kidney cancer. The sample consisted of CD4+ or CD8+ T cells sorted from blood, taken in a trial of the OX40 agonist ivuxolimab. The V gene is TRBV5-4, the J gene TRBJ1-1, with TRBD1 identical over 9 bases. The DNA of the CDR3 is TGTGCCAGCAGCCCGGGGGGACAGGGTAAGGCTGAAGCTTTCTTT. This encodes CASSPGGQGKAEAFF.